A selection of T cell receptor beta chains follows, all from one sample in a study of metastatic and nonmetastatic thyroid tumors. TCRdb re-clonotyped the PCR reads via MiXCR. The sample consists of about 12,000 clones, around 33% of them appearing once. The sequencing input was tumor tissue. The receptors here all came from a male donor with papillary thyroid cancer or a benign thyroid nodule (not recorded which). Some clones in this sample may be carry-over from other donors' samples. Each CDR3 is given with its conserved first and last residue. The D gene is left open where the match is weak. Clone size is not always given. Where it is, it says once, few, many or a class for expanded clones.

TRBV3-1	many	.	TRBJ2-3	TGTGCCAGCAGCCAACTGGACAGTGATACGCAGTATTTT	CASSQLDSDTQYF
TRBV7-2	.	.	TRBJ2-7	TGTGCCAGCAGCACTAGGGGACCCTACGAGCAGTACTTC	CASSTRGPYEQYF
TRBV20-1	once	.	TRBJ2-7	TGCAGTGCTCCTACACCTCTTGGCAGGGGAAGAACCTACGAGCAGTACTTC	CSAPTPLGRGRTYEQYF
TRBV30	.	.	TRBJ1-3	TGTGCCTGGAGTGTACGAGGCTCTGGAAACACCATATATTTT	CAWSVRGSGNTIYF
TRBV7-9	.	TRBD1	TRBJ1-6	TGTGCCAGCAGCACGGGACAGAAAAATTCACCCCTCCACTTT	CASSTGQKNSPLHF
TRBV7-2	.	.	TRBJ2-2	TGTGCCAGCAGCTTACAGAAGGCGACCGGGGAGCTATTCTTT	CASSLQKATGELFF
TRBV3-1	once	TRBD1	TRBJ1-3	TGTGCCAGCAGGGGACAGGGAAACACCATATATTTT	CASRGQGNTIYF
TRBV28	.	.	TRBJ1-6	TGTGCCAGCAGTGACTACCGTTCCTATAATTCACCCCTCCACTTT	CASSDYRSYNSPLHF
TRBV15	many	.	TRBJ1-5	TGTGCCACCAGCGGTCGGGACGGGGGGAAAAGCAATCAGCCCCAGCATTTT	CATSGRDGGKSNQPQHF
TRBV19	many	.	TRBJ2-6	TGTGCCAGTAAGGAGGCAGGCCTCTCTGGGGCCAACGTCCTGACTTTC	CASKEAGLSGANVLTF
TRBV28	few	.	TRBJ2-6	TGTGCCAGCAGTTTATTGGGGAGTGCCAACGTCCTGACTTTC	CASSLLGSANVLTF
TRBV20-1	.	TRBD1	TRBJ2-1	TGCAGTGCGAGCTACGGGACAGGGGTTGGGCTCAATGAGCAGTTCTTC	CSASYGTGVGLNEQFF
TRBV6-2/TRBV6-3	.	TRBD2	TRBJ2-2	TGTGCCAGCAGTGACTCTACCGGGAGGGCCGATGGGACCGGGGAGCTGTTTTTT	CASSDSTGRADGTGELFF
TRBV20-1	.	TRBD2	TRBJ2-3	TGCAGTGCTAGAGATGGAGCGGGGGGGCCGGGAGATACGCAGTATTTT	CSARDGAGGPGDTQYF
TRBV20-1	.	TRBD1	TRBJ2-7	TGCAGTGCTAGCGCCGGGACAGGGGGCTCCTACGAGCAGTACTTC	CSASAGTGGSYEQYF
TRBV18	many	.	TRBJ2-3	TGTGCCAGCTCACCACCCCCTGAGTGGGGACCCACAGATACGCAGTATTTT	CASSPPPEWGPTDTQYF
TRBV28	medium-sized	.	TRBJ1-1	TGTGCCAGCAGTTACGGGCAGGGGAGGAACACTGAAGCTTTCTTT	CASSYGQGRNTEAFF
TRBV2	few	TRBD1	TRBJ2-2	TGTGCCAGCAACCGGGACAGATCGAACACCGGGGAGCTGTTTTTT	CASNRDRSNTGELFF
TRBV6-2/TRBV6-3	few	.	TRBJ2-2	TGTACCAGCAGCTTCCAGCGGTACACCGGGGAGCCGTTTTTT	CTSSFQRYTGEPFF
TRBV3-1	.	.	TRBJ2-3	TGTGCCAGCAGCCGCCTGGGGGCACGAAACACAGATACGCAGTATTTT	CASSRLGARNTDTQYF
TRBV6-6	few	TRBD1	TRBJ2-7	TGTGCCAGCAGTTACTCCGGCAACCCCGACAGGGACGAGCAGTACTTC	CASSYSGNPDRDEQYF
TRBV19	.	.	TRBJ2-7	TGTGCCAGTAGTAATCTTTACGAGCAGTACTTC	CASSNLYEQYF
TRBV5-1	.	.	TRBJ2-3	TGCGGCAGCAGCGTGTACGACGCAGATACGCAGTATTTT	CGSSVYDADTQYF
TRBV2	many	.	TRBJ2-2	TGTGCCAGCAGTGAAGATCCCAGGGCCACCGGGGAGCTGTTTTTT	CASSEDPRATGELFF
TRBV28	few	.	TRBJ2-7	TGTGCCAGCAGTTTTCTACCCGCCTACGAGCAGTACTTC	CASSFLPAYEQYF
TRBV7-8	many	.	TRBJ1-5	TGTGCCAGCAGCTTATCCCGTACAGTTAGCAATCAGCCCCAGCATTTT	CASSLSRTVSNQPQHF
TRBV6-1	.	.	TRBJ2-5	TGTGCCAGCAGGACCACTCTCCTAGCTGCTGAGACCCAGTACTTC	CASRTTLLAAETQYF
TRBV20-1	few	.	TRBJ2-1	TGCAGTGCTAGACAGAGACAGACTTACAATGAGCAGTTCTTC	CSARQRQTYNEQFF
TRBV6-2/TRBV6-3	few	.	TRBJ1-2	TGTGCCAGCAGTTACGGAACGTGGGGGGACTATGACTACACCTTC	CASSYGTWGDYDYTF
TRBV2	many	.	TRBJ2-7	TGTGCCAGCAGTGTTCTGACAGTGGCCGAGCAGTACTTC	CASSVLTVAEQYF
TRBV19	.	.	TRBJ1-1	TGTGCCACTGGTCAGATGGAACGAGCTTTCTTT	CATGQMERAFF
TRBV20-1	.	.	TRBJ2-1	TGCAGTGCTAGAGGCGGAGGGTTCTCCTACAATGAGCAGTTCTTC	CSARGGGFSYNEQFF
TRBV7-2	once	.	TRBJ2-1	TGTGCCAGCAGCTTAGTGGGCGATTCGGGGCAGTTCTTC	CASSLVGDSGQFF
TRBV5-1	few	.	TRBJ2-5	TGCGCCAGCAGGGGCTATGGGGGCGGGGAAGAGACCCAGTACTTC	CASRGYGGGEETQYF
TRBV13	many	.	TRBJ1-1	TGTGCCAGCAACGCCAAAGGTCAGTCCTGGAACACTGAAGCTTTCTTT	CASNAKGQSWNTEAFF
TRBV12-3/TRBV12-4	.	.	TRBJ1-2	TGTGCCAGCAGTTTAGGAGCAGGTCGCTATGGCTACACCTTC	CASSLGAGRYGYTF
TRBV9	.	.	TRBJ2-2	TGTGCCAGCAGCGTATCGAGTCCCGCGAACACCGGGGAGCTGTTTTTT	CASSVSSPANTGELFF
TRBV2	many	.	TRBJ1-3	TGTGCCAGCAGATCAGGGATTTTCTCTGGAAACACCATATATTTT	CASRSGIFSGNTIYF
TRBV7-3	many	.	TRBJ1-1	TGTGCCAGCAGCTTAACGCGGGGGATGAACACTGAAGCTTTCTTT	CASSLTRGMNTEAFF
TRBV20-1	medium-sized	TRBD1	TRBJ1-6	TGCAGTGCGTATACAGGGGGCGCACCTAATTCACCCCTCCACTTT	CSAYTGGAPNSPLHF
TRBV28	.	TRBD1	TRBJ1-3	TGTGCCAGCAGTGGGACAGACTCTGGAAACACCATATATTTT	CASSGTDSGNTIYF
TRBV4-1	few	.	TRBJ1-2	TGCGCCAGCAGCCAAGAAATGGGGGCGGACTATGGCTACACCTTC	CASSQEMGADYGYTF
TRBV6-6	medium-sized	.	TRBJ1-2	TGTGCCAGCAGTTACGACCTCGGGGGGAGAGGAAACTATGGCTACACCTTC	CASSYDLGGRGNYGYTF
TRBV2	.	TRBD1	TRBJ1-1	TGTGCCAGCAGTGGGGACAGGTTGTCTGAAGCTTTCTTT	CASSGDRLSEAFF
TRBV6-5	few	.	TRBJ2-1	TGTGCCAGCAGTTACTCTAGCTCTTACAATGAGCAGTTCTTC	CASSYSSSYNEQFF
TRBV18	.	.	TRBJ1-3	TGTGCCAGCTCACCATCAGGGAGCTCTGGAAACACCATATATTTT	CASSPSGSSGNTIYF
TRBV20-1	.	TRBD1	TRBJ1-2	TGCAGTGCTAGGACAGGGGGTGCAACGATTTATGGCTTCACCTTC	CSARTGGATIYGFTF
TRBV6-1	.	TRBD1	TRBJ1-6	TGTGCCAGCATCGCCGGGACAGGGGGCGATTCACCCCTCCACTTT	CASIAGTGGDSPLHF
TRBV6-1	few	.	TRBJ1-6	TGTGCCAGCAGAAGATTGGAAAATTCACCCCTCCACTTT	CASRRLENSPLHF
TRBV5-8	.	.	TRBJ1-2	TGTGCCAGCAGCTTGACCCCCAGGGGAAGTGGCTACACCTTC	CASSLTPRGSGYTF
TRBV3-1	once	.	TRBJ2-7	TGTGCCAACAGCCAATACCTGACAGTGGCCGAAAACGAGCAGTACTTC	CANSQYLTVAENEQYF
TRBV7-9	few	.	TRBJ1-3	TGTGCCAGCATGTCCGGGGGGATCTTTGGAAACACCATATATTTT	CASMSGGIFGNTIYF
TRBV12-3/TRBV12-4	few	TRBD1	TRBJ2-1	TGTGCCAGCAGTTTTTTTCTACGACAGGGCGAATCTAATGAGCAGTTCTTC	CASSFFLRQGESNEQFF